The clone carrying this TCR beta chain was detected a few times. Its antigen is unidentified. The sample belongs to a study of T cell repertoires in cytomegalovirus infection. The wider study: Signatures in public TCR beta sequences pointed to both CMV infection and matching HLA type. General study points: The response measured ex vivo was dominated by TCR beta clonotypes (HLA-C-restricted and CMV-specific). Cumulative frequency (of public TCR beta family members) identified carriers of CMV plus the relevant HLA.

TCRdb analysed the reads with MiXCR anew, one entry per CDR3 protein. Among some 100,000 distinct CDR3 sequences listed, less than 25% were seen once. From germline, CDR1 is SEHNR and CDR2 FQNEAQ (reference sequence). The V and J ends lost 5 bases and 6 bases respectively, with 11 bases between them. CDR3 length equals 12 residues. The specimen sequenced was CD8+ T cells from PBMCs. The TCR originated in a human donor in good health (CMV status not recorded). Some clones in this sample may be carry-over from other donors' samples. The V gene is TRBV7-9, the J gene TRBJ2-7; a weak D match, TRBD1 (6 bases). CDR3 sequence (DNA): TGTGCCAGCAGCCCAAGGGACATCGAGCAGTACTTC. It codes for CASSPRDIEQYF.